This T cell receptor beta chain was sequenced during a study of cytomegalovirus exposure and HLA in healthy donors. On this clone itself: Its antigen remains unknown.

The PCR made use of 60 Vbeta and 13 Jbeta primers. The data were produced by immunoSEQ multiplex PCR, yet TCRdb's version contains in-frame clones alone and is incomplete. The data hold under 150,000 clones, with over 60% observed a single time. Notes on the study in general: In most subjects, TCR beta sequences reportedly gave accurate predictions of HLA-A and HLA-B alleles.

CDR1 is LNHNV, CDR2 YYDKDF, per germline (reference sequence). Trimming removed 4 bases from V and 11 bases from J; junction bases left unmatched: 16. CDR3 length: 15 amino acids. The chain carries TRBV15 and TRBJ2-5, with 7 bases fitting TRBD1. Sequences were obtained from PBMCs. This TCR was sampled from a man aged 40-49 years in good health and CMV-seropositive. The CDR3 bases are TGTGCCACCAGCAATCCGACCCCTGGGACAGATGAGCAGTACTTC. Protein sequence: CATSNPTPGTDEQYF.